Here is one T cell receptor beta chain with its context. Its antigen is still unknown. Treatment of patients with chemo-refractory metastatic non-small-cell lung cancer consisted of focal radiation plus CTLA-4 blockade with ipilimumab. Only in-frame clones appear in the TCRdb table, and some are missing; sequencing was by immunoSEQ multiplex PCR. This table has 25,000 to 35,000 clones, around three quarters appearing once. This sample is drawn from a study of radiotherapy plus CTLA-4 blockade in lung cancer. In the study overall: Of the patients, 15% to 20% showed objective responses and roughly 34% attained disease control. The study, taken as a whole, reports: Interferon-beta and early blood T cell clone dynamics reportedly predicted response best. After treatment with radiotherapy plus ipilimumab, TCR clones that came from the tumor expanded in blood.

This CDR3 region has 16 residues. CDR1 and CDR2 from the germline V gene are SEHNR and FQNEAQ (reference sequence). Trimming stripped 4 bases from V and 3 bases from J, with 16 bases between. The sequence came from a human donor with non-small cell lung cancer that progressed on radiotherapy plus ipilimumab. This sequence joins TRBV7-9 and TRBJ1-5; the D gene is possibly TRBD1 (6 bases). The sample was peripheral blood, taken from a patient treated with radiotherapy plus ipilimumab. CDR3 in amino acids: CASSSSDRLDNQPQHF. CDR3 nucleotides: TGTGCCAGCAGCTCGTCGGACAGACTAGACAATCAGCCCCAGCATTTT. Combining the CDR3 with reference TRBV7-9 and TRBJ1-5 gives the whole variable domain DTGVSQNPRHKITKRGQNVTFRCDPISEHNRLYWYRQTLGQGPEFLTYFQNEAQLEKSRLLSDRFSAERPKGSFSTLEIQRTEQGDSAMYLCASSSSDRLDNQPQHFGDGTRLSIL.